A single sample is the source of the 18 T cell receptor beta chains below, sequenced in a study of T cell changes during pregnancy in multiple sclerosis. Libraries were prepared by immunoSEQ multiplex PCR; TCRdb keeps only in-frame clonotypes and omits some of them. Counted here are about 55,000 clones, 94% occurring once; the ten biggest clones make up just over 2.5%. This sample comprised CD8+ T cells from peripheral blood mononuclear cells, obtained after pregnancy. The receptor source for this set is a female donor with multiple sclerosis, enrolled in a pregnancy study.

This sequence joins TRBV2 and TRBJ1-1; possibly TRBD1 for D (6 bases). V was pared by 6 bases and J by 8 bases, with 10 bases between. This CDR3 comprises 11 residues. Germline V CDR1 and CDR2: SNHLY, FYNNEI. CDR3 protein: CASRGGTEAFF. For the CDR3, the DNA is TGTGCCAGCAGGGGGGGGACAGAAGCTTTCTTT.

The CDR3 nucleotides are TGTGCCAGCAGCGTAGAGAGAGGGGATACGCAGTATTTT. Its protein product is CASSVERGDTQYF. J is TRBJ2-3 and V is TRBV9, with D perhaps TRBD2 (5 bases). This CDR3 has 13 amino acids. Germline V CDR1 and CDR2: SGDLS, YYNGEE. V shed 0 bases and J shed 6 bases, with 8 bases lying between them.

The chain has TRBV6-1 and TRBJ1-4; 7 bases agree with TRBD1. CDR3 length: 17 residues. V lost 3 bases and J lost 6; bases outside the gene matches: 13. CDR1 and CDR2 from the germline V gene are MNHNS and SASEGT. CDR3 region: CASSDNNRGQTYEKLFF. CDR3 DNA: TGTGCCAGCAGTGATAACAACAGGGGTCAGACATATGAAAAACTGTTTTTT.

The DNA of the CDR3 is TGCAGCGTTCAGGACATTGGCTACACCTTC. Its translation: CSVQDIGYTF. The chain combines TRBV29-1 with TRBJ1-2, with D perhaps TRBD1 (5 bases). In germline, CDR1 is SQVTM, CDR2 ANQGSEA. This CDR3 is 10 amino acids long. The V and J ends lost 5 bases and 7 bases respectively, with 8 bases between them.

The CDR3, as DNA: TGTGCCTGGAGTGTACTCCGGACAGGGACGGGGTCCTACGAGCAGTACTTC. Translating gives CAWSVLRTGTGSYEQYF. The chain is built from TRBV30 and TRBJ2-7; 8 bases align to TRBD1. V gave up 0 bases and J gave up 1 base; unmatched junction bases: 11. The CDR3 contains 17 residues. The germline V gene has CDR1 GTSNPN and CDR2 SVGIG (reference sequence).

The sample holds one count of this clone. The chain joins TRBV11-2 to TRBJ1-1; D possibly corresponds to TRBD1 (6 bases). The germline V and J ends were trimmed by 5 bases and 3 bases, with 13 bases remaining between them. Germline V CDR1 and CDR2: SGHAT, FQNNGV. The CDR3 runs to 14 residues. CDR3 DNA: TGTGCCAGCAGCCCCTCGACAGGCCACACTGAAGCTTTCTTT. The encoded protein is CASSPSTGHTEAFF.

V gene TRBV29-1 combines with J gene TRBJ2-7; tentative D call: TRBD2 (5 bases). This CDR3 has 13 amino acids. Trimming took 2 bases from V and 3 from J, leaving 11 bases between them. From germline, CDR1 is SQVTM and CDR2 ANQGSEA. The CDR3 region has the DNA TGCAGCGTTGAAACGGAGGATGACTACGAGCAGTACTTC. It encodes CSVETEDDYEQYF.

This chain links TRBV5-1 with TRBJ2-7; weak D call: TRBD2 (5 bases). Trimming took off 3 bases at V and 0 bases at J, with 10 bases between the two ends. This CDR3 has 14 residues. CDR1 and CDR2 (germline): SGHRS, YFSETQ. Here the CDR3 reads CASSSLLGSYEQYF. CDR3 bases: TGCGCCAGCAGCTCCCTACTAGGCTCCTACGAGCAGTACTTC.

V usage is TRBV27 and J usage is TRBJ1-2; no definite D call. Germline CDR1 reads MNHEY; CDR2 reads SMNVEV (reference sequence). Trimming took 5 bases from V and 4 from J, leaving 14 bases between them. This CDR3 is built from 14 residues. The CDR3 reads CASSDEGSGYGYTF. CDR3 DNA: TGTGCCAGCAGTGACGAGGGTTCCGGCTATGGCTACACCTTC.

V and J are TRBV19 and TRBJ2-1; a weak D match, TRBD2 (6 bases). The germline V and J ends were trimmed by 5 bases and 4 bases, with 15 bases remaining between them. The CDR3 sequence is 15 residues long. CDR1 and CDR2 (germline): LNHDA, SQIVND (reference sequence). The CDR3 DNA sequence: TGTGCCAGTAGTTCCGTAGCGGCTACATACAATGAGCAGTTCTTC. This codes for CASSSVAATYNEQFF. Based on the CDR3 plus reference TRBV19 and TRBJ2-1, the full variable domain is DGGITQSPKYLFRKEGQNVTLSCEQNLNHDAMYWYRQDPGQGLRLIYYSQIVNDFQKGDIAEGYSVSREKKESFPLTVTSAQKNPTAFYLCASSSVAATYNEQFFGPGTRLTVL.

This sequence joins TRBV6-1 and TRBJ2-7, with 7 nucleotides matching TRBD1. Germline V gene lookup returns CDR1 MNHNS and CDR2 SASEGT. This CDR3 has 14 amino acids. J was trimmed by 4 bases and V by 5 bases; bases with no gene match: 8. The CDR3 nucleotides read TGTGCCAGCAGTCCAAACCCGACAGGGTACGAGCAGTACTTC. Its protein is CASSPNPTGYEQYF.

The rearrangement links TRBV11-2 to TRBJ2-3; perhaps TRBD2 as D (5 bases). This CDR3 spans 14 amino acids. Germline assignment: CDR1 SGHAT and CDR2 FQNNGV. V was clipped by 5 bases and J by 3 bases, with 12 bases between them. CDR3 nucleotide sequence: TGTGCCAGCAGCCCCGGGCGGGCTACAGATACGCAGTATTTT. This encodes CASSPGRATDTQYF.

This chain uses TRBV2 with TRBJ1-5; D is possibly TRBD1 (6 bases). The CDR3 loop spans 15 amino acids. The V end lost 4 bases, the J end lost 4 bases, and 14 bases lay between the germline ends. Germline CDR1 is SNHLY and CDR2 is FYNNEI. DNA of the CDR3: TGTGCCAGCAGTGGGGACATCGGGACGAATCAGCCCCAGCATTTT. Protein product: CASSGDIGTNQPQHF.

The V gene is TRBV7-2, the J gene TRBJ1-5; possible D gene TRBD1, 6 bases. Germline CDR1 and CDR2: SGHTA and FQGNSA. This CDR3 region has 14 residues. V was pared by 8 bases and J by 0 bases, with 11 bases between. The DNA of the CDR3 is TGTGCCAGCGGGGGGGCGTATAGCAATCAGCCCCAGCATTTT. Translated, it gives CASGGAYSNQPQHF.

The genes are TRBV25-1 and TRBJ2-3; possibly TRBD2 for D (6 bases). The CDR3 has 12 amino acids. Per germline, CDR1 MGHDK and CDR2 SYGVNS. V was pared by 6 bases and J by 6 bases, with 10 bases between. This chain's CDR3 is CASSGRGDTQYF. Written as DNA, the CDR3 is TGTGCCAGCAGCGGTCGGGGGGATACGCAGTATTTT. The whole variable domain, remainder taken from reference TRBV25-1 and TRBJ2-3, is EADIYQTPRYLVIGTGKKITLECSQTMGHDKMYWYQQDPGMELHLIHYSYGVNSTEKGDLSSESTVSRIRTEHFPLTLESARPSHTSQYLCASSGRGDTQYFGPGTRLTVL.

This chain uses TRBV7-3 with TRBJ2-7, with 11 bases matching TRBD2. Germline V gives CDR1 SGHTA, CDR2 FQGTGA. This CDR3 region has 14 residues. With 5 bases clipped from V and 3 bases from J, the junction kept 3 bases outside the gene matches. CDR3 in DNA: TGTGCCAGCAGCGTACTAGCGGGAGACTACGAGCAGTACTTC. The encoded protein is CASSVLAGDYEQYF.

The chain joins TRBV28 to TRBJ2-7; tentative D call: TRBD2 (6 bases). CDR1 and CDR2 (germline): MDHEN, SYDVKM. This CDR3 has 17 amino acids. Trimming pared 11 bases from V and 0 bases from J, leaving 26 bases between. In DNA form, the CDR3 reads TGTGCCGGGGCGAACGGGGTAGCCGGAGGGAACTCCTACGAGCAGTACTTC. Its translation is CAGANGVAGGNSYEQYF.

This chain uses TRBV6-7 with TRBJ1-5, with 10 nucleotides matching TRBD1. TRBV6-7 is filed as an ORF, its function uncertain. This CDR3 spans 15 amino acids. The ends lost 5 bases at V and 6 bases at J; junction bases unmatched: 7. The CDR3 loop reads CASSPDRGRAQPQHF. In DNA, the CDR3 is TGTGCCAGCAGTCCTGACAGGGGGCGGGCTCAGCCCCAGCATTTT.